A selection of T cell receptor beta chains follows, all from one sample in a study of T cell responses to AZD1222 COVID-19 vaccine. The data were produced by immunoSEQ multiplex PCR, yet TCRdb's version contains in-frame clones alone and is incomplete. There are tens of thousands of clones in the sample; approximately 87% occur only once, and roughly 4.8% lies in the top ten. The sequences come from peripheral blood, collected on day 0 of MenACWY control vaccination. The receptors stem from an adult in good health. CDR3s include the opening cysteine and the closing phenylalanine or tryptophan. The D gene is left open where the match is weak. Size is stated for part of the rows, as once, few or many counts, or as a class when the clone is expanded.

clone_size: few
d_call: .
j_call: TRBJ1-1
v_call: TRBV10-1
cdr3_nt: TGCGCCAGCAGTGAAGAGGGGAACACTGAAGCTTTCTTT
cdr3_aa: CASSEEGNTEAFF

clone_size: .
d_call: .
j_call: TRBJ2-1
v_call: TRBV7-2
cdr3_nt: TGTGCCAGCAGCCCAGAGACTAGGGGCAATGAGCAGTTCTTC
cdr3_aa: CASSPETRGNEQFF

clone_size: few
d_call: TRBD1
j_call: TRBJ1-1
v_call: TRBV25-1
cdr3_nt: TGTGCCAGCAGTGCCCCGACAGGGGGGTGGAACACTGAAGCTTTCTTT
cdr3_aa: CASSAPTGGWNTEAFF

clone_size: .
d_call: TRBD1
j_call: TRBJ2-6
v_call: TRBV19
cdr3_nt: TGTGCCAGTACCCCGATCCGGGACAGCTTTTCTGGGGCCAACGTCCTGACTTTC
cdr3_aa: CASTPIRDSFSGANVLTF

clone_size: .
d_call: .
j_call: TRBJ1-2
v_call: TRBV18
cdr3_nt: TGTGCCAGCTCACCAGGGCGGATTAACTATGGCTACACCTTC
cdr3_aa: CASSPGRINYGYTF

clone_size: once
d_call: .
j_call: TRBJ1-1
v_call: TRBV4-1
cdr3_nt: TGCGCCAGCAAACAGGGAGCCCCCACTGAAGCTTTCTTT
cdr3_aa: CASKQGAPTEAFF

clone_size: .
d_call: .
j_call: TRBJ2-7
v_call: TRBV27
cdr3_nt: TGTGCCAGCAAAACAGAAACCTACGAGCAGTACTTC
cdr3_aa: CASKTETYEQYF

clone_size: .
d_call: .
j_call: TRBJ2-1
v_call: TRBV5-1
cdr3_nt: TGCGCCAGCAGCTTGGGATTTACTAGCCCGTTCTTC
cdr3_aa: CASSLGFTSPFF

clone_size: .
d_call: TRBD1
j_call: TRBJ2-4
v_call: TRBV28
cdr3_nt: TGTGCCAGCAGCTACGGACAGGGGGGTTCGAGAAACATTCAGTACTTC
cdr3_aa: CASSYGQGGSRNIQYF

clone_size: .
d_call: .
j_call: TRBJ1-2
v_call: TRBV6-6
cdr3_nt: TGTGCCAGCAGTTACTCTACCGCCCAGGACTATGGCTACACCTTC
cdr3_aa: CASSYSTAQDYGYTF

clone_size: once
d_call: .
j_call: TRBJ1-1
v_call: TRBV19
cdr3_nt: TGTGCCAGTAGTATTCACAGTTACAGTTTAAGGAACACTGAAGCTTTCTTT
cdr3_aa: CASSIHSYSLRNTEAFF

clone_size: .
d_call: .
j_call: TRBJ1-5
v_call: TRBV6-2/TRBV6-3
cdr3_nt: TGTGCCAGCAGCCCCGACGGTCGCAATCAGCCCCAGCATTTT
cdr3_aa: CASSPDGRNQPQHF

clone_size: .
d_call: .
j_call: TRBJ2-1
v_call: TRBV7-2
cdr3_nt: TGTGCTATCGACAGTCTCCACTACAATGAGCAGTTCTTC
cdr3_aa: CAIDSLHYNEQFF

clone_size: .
d_call: .
j_call: TRBJ2-5
v_call: TRBV9
cdr3_nt: TGTGCCAGCAGCGTAGGTCTAGAGATTACGCAAGAGACCCAGTACTTC
cdr3_aa: CASSVGLEITQETQYF

clone_size: .
d_call: TRBD2
j_call: TRBJ2-1
v_call: TRBV18
cdr3_nt: TGTGCCAGCTCACCACGGACTAGCGGCTACAATGAGCAGTTCTTC
cdr3_aa: CASSPRTSGYNEQFF

clone_size: once
d_call: TRBD1
j_call: TRBJ1-2
v_call: TRBV30
cdr3_nt: TGTGCCTGGAGTAGGGACAGGGGGAACTATGGCTACACCTTC
cdr3_aa: CAWSRDRGNYGYTF

clone_size: .
d_call: .
j_call: TRBJ2-7
v_call: TRBV18
cdr3_nt: TGTGCCAGCTCACCGAAGGACGGTGACTACGAGCAGTACTTC
cdr3_aa: CASSPKDGDYEQYF